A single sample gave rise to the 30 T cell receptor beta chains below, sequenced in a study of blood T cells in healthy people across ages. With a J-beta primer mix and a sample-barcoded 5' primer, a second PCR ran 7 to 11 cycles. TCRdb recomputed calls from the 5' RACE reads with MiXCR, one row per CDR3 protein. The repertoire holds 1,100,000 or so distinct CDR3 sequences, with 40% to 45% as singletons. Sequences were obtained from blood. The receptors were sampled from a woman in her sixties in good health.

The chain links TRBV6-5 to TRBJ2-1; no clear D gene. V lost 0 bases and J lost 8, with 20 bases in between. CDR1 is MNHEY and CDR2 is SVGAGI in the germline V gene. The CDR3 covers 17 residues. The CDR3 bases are TGTGCCAGCAGTTACTCTGACCGTAGCCTCTTATACGATGAGCAGTTCTTC. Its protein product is CASSYSDRSLLYDEQFF.

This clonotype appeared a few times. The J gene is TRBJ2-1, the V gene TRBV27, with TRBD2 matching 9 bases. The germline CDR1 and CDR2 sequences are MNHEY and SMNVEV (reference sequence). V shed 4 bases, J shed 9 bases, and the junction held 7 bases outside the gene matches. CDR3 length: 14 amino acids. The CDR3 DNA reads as TGTGCCAGCAGTTATAGCGGGAGTTGGAGTGAGCAGTTCTTC. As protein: CASSYSGSWSEQFF.

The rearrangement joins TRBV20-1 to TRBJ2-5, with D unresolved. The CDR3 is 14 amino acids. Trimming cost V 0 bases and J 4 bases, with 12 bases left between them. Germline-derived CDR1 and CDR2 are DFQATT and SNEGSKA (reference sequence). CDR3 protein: CSARDDGFVETQYF. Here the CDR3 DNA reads TGCAGTGCTAGAGATGACGGCTTCGTAGAGACCCAGTACTTC.

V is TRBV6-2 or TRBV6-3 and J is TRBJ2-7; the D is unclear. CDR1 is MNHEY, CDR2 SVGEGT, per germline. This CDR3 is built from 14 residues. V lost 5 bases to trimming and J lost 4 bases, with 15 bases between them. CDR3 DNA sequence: TGTGCCAGCAGTCCCTCGGATCGAATGTACGAGCAGTACTTC. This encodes CASSPSDRMYEQYF.

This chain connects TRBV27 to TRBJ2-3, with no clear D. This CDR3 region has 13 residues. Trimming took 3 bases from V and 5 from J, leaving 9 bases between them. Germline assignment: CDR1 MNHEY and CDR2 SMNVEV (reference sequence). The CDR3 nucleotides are TGTGCCAGCAGTTTTCGCCGGGTAGATACGCAGTATTTT. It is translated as CASSFRRVDTQYF.

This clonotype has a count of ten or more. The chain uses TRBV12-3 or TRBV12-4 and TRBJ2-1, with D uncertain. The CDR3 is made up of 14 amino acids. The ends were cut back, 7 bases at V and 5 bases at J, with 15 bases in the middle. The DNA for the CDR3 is TGTGCCAGCACCCGCAGCCTAGGCGACAATGAGCAGTTCTTC. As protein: CASTRSLGDNEQFF.

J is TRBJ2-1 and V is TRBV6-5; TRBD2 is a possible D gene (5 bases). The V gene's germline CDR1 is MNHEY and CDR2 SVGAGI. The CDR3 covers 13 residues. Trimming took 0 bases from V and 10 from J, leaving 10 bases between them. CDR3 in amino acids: CASSYSGGREQFF. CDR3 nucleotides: TGTGCCAGCAGTTACTCTGGAGGCCGCGAGCAGTTCTTC.

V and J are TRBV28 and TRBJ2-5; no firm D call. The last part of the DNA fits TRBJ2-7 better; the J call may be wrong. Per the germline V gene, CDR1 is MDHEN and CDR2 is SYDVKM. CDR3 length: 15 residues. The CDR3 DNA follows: TGTGCCAGCAGTTCCCCAGTCCTGGCGAAATACGAGCAGTACTTC. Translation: CASSSPVLAKYEQYF.

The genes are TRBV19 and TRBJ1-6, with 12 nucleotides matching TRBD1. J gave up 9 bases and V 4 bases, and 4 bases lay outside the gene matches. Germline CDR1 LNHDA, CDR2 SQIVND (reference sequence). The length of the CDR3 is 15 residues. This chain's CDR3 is CASSSRDRGRSPLHF. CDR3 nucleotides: TGTGCCAGTAGTAGCCGGGACAGGGGGCGTTCACCCCTCCACTTT. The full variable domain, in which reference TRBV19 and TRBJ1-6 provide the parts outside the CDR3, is DGGITQSPKYLFRKEGQNVTLSCEQNLNHDAMYWYRQDPGQGLRLIYYSQIVNDFQKGDIAEGYSVSREKKESFPLTVTSAQKNPTAFYLCASSSRDRGRSPLHFGNGTRLTVT.

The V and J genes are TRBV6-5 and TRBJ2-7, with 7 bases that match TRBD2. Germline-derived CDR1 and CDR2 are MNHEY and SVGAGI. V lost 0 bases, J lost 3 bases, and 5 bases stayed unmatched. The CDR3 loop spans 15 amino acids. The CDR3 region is CASSYSPSGLYEQYF. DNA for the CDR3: TGTGCCAGCAGTTACTCGCCTAGCGGACTCTACGAGCAGTACTTC.

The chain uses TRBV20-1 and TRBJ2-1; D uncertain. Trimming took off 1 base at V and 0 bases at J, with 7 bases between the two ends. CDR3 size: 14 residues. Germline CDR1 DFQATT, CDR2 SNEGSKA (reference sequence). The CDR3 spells CSARGSRSYNEQFF. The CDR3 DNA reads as TGCAGTGCTAGAGGCTCCCGCTCCTACAATGAGCAGTTCTTC.

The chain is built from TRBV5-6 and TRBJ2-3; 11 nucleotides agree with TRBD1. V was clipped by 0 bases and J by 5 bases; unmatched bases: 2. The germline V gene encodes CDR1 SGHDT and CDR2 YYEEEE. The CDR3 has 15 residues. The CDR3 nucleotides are TGTGCCAGCAGCTTGGCCGGGACAGGGGGAGATACGCAGTATTTT. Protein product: CASSLAGTGGDTQYF.

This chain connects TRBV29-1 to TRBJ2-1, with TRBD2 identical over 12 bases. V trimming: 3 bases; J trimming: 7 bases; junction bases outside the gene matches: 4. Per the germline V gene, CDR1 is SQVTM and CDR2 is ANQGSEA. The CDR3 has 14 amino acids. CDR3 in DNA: TGCAGCGTTGATCCTAGCGGGAGGGCGAATGAGCAGTTCTTC. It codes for CSVDPSGRANEQFF.

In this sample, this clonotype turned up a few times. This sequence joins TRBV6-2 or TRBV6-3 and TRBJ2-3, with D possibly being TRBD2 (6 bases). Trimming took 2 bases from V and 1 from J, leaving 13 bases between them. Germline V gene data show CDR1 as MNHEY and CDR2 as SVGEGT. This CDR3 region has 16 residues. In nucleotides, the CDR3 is TGTGCCAGCAGTTACCGGAGGGGAGAGGGCACAGATACGCAGTATTTT. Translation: CASSYRRGEGTDTQYF.

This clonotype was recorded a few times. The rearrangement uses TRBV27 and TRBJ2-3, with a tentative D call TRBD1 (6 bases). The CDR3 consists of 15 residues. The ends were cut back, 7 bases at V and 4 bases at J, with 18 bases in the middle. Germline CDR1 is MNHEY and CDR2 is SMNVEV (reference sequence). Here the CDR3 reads CASNNRAYQADTQYF. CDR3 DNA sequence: TGTGCCAGCAACAACAGGGCCTACCAAGCAGATACGCAGTATTTT.

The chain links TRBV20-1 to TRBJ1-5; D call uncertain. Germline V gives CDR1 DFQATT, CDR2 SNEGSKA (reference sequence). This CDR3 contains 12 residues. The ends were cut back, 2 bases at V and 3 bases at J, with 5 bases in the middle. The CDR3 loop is CSARRINQPQHF. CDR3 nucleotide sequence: TGCAGTGCTAGACGCATCAATCAGCCCCAGCATTTT.

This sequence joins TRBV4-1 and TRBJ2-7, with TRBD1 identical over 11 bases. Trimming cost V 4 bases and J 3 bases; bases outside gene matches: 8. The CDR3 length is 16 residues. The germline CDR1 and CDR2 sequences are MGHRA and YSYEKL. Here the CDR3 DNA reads TGCGCCAGCAGCCCCAGATACGGGACAGGGGGCTACGAGCAGTACTTC. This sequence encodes CASSPRYGTGGYEQYF.

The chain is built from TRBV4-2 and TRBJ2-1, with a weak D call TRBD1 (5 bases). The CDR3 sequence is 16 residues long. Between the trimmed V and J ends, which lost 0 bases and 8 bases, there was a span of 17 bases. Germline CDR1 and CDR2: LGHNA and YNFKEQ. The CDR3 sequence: CASSQDPLDSAYEQFF. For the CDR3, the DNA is TGTGCCAGCAGCCAAGATCCCCTAGACAGTGCTTATGAGCAGTTCTTC.

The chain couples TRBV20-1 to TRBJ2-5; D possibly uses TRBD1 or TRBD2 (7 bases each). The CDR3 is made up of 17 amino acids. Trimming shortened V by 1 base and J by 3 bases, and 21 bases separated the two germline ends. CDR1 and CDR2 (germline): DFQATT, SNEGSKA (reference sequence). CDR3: CSARARGGLATKETQYF. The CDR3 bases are TGCAGTGCTAGAGCCAGGGGGGGGCTAGCGACAAAAGAGACCCAGTACTTC.

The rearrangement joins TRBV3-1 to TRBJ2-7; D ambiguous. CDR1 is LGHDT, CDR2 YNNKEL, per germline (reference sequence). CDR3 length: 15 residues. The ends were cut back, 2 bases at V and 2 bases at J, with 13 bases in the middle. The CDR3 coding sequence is TGTGCCAGCAGCCAACCCGGACGGCCCCCCTACGAGCAGTACTTC. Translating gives CASSQPGRPPYEQYF.

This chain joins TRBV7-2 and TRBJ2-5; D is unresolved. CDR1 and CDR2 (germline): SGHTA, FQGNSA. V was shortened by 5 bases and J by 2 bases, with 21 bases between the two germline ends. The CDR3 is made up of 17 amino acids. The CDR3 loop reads CASSQTTNPGRQETQYF. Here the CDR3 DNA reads TGTGCCAGCAGCCAAACAACTAACCCAGGCCGGCAAGAGACCCAGTACTTC.

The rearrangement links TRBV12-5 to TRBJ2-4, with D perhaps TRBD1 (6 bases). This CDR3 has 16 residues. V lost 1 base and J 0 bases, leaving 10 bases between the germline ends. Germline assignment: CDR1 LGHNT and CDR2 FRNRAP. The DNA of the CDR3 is TGTGCTAGTGGTTTGGATGGACAGAGAGCCAAAAACATTCAGTACTTC. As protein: CASGLDGQRAKNIQYF.

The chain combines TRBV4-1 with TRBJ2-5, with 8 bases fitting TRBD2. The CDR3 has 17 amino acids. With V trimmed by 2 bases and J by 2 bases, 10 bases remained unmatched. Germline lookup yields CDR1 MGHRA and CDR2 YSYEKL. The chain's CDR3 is CASSQTLGLASQETQYF. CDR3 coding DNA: TGCGCCAGCAGCCAAACATTAGGACTAGCTTCTCAAGAGACCCAGTACTTC.

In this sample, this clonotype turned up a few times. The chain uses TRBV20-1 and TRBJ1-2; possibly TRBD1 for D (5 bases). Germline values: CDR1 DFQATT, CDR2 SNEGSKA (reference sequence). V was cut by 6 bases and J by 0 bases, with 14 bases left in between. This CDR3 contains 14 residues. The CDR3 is CSARRDPANYGYTF. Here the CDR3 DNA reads TGCAGTGCGCGTCGGGACCCTGCTAACTATGGCTACACCTTC.

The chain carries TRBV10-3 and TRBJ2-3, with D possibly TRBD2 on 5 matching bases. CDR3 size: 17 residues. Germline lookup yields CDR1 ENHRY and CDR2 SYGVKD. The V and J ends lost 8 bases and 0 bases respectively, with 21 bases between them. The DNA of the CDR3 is TGTGCCATCGCACGATCGGCGGGTCCAACTAGCACAGATACGCAGTATTTT. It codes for CAIARSAGPTSTDTQYF.

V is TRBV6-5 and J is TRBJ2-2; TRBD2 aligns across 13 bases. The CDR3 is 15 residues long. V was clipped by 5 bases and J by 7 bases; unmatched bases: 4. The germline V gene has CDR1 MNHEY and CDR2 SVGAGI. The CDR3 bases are TGTGCCAGCAGTGGGACTAGCGGGACGATCGGGGAGCTGTTTTTT. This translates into CASSGTSGTIGELFF.

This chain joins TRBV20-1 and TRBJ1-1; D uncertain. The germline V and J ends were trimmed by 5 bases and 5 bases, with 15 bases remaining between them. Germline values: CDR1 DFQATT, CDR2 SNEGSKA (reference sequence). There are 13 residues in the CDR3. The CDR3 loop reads CSAPPQGFTEAFF. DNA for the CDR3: TGCAGTGCTCCCCCCCAAGGTTTTACTGAAGCTTTCTTT.

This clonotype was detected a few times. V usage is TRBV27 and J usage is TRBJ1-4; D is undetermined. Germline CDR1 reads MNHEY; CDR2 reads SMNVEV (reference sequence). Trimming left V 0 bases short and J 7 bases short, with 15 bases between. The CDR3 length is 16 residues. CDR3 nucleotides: TGTGCCAGCAGTTTATCAGCGCCCCGGCTTACTGAAAAACTGTTTTTT. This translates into CASSLSAPRLTEKLFF.

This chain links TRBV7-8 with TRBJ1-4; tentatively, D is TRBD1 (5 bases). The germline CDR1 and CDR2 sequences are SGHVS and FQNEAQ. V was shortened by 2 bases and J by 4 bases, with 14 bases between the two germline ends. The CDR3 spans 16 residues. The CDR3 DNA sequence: TGTGCCAGCAGCTTATTTCCGGGACTGAGTAATGAAAAACTGTTTTTT. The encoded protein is CASSLFPGLSNEKLFF.

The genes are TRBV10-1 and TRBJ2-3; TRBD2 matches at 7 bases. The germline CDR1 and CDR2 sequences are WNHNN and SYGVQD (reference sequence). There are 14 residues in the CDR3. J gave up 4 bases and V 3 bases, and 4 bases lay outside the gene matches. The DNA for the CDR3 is TGCGCCAGCAGTGACGAGGGAGGGCCAGATACGCAGTATTTT. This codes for CASSDEGGPDTQYF.